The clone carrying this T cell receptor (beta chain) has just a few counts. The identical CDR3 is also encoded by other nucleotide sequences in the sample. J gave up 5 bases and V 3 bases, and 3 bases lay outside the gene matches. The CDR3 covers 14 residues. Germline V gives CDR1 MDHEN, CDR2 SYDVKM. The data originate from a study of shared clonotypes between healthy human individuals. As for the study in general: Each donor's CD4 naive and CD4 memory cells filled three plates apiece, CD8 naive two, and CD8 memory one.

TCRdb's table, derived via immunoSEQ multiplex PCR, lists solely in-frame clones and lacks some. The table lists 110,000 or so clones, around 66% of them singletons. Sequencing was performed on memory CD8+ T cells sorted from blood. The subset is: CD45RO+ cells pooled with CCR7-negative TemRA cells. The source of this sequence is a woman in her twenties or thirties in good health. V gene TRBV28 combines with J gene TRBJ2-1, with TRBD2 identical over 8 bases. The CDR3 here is CASSFSGGDNEQFF. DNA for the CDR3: TGTGCCAGCAGTTTCAGCGGGGGAGACAATGAGCAGTTCTTC.